This T cell receptor beta chain was identified during a study of prognosis after radiotherapy for stage I lung cancer. The CDR3 spans 13 residues. Trimming took 6 bases from V and 0 from J, leaving 6 bases between them. The germline V gene encodes CDR1 SGHAT and CDR2 FQNNGV. Two rounds of multiplex PCR amplified TCR beta CDR3 from genomic DNA. Primers targeting each individual TRBV and TRBJ gene were applied in first-round PCR. TCRdb used MiXCR to reprocess the multiplex PCR reads, holding one entry per CDR3 protein. The sample carries tens of thousands of distinct CDR3 sequences, just over 40% recorded once.

The clonotype was recovered from a donor at least 50 years old with non-small cell lung cancer. The sequencing used PBMCs, collected before or after stereotactic body radiation therapy (not recorded which). The genes are TRBV11-2 and TRBJ1-3; no clear D. CDR3 loop: CASRPISGNTIYF. The CDR3 DNA follows: TGTGCCAGCAGGCCGATCTCTGGAAACACCATATATTTT.